Below are 13 T cell receptor beta chains sequenced from a single sample in a study of T cell responses to AZD1222 COVID-19 vaccine. Assay used: immunoSEQ multiplex PCR; TCRdb lists only in-frame clones, some missing. The table includes about 60,000 clones, about 74% detected once. This material consisted of peripheral blood, taken 28 days after the second AZD1222 dose. These receptors came from an adult who received the AZD1222 COVID-19 vaccine.

The V and J genes are TRBV7-9 and TRBJ1-1; no clear D. This CDR3 has 13 residues. CDR1 is SEHNR and CDR2 is FQNEAQ in the germline V gene (reference sequence). V gave up 7 bases and J gave up 2 bases, with 11 bases separating them. CDR3 DNA sequence: TGTGCCAGCACCTCTCTAGGAAACACTGAAGCTTTCTTT. Translated, it gives CASTSLGNTEAFF.

The chain employs TRBV7-2 and TRBJ1-6; D unresolved. The CDR3 runs 12 residues. The germline CDR1 and CDR2 sequences are SGHTA and FQGNSA. V was trimmed by 5 bases and J by 7 bases, leaving 6 bases between them. CDR3 DNA: TGTGCCAGCAGCCGACTCAATTCACCCCTCCACTTT. Its translation: CASSRLNSPLHF.

This clone showed up just once. The chain joins TRBV9 to TRBJ1-6, with TRBD1 identical over 7 bases. CDR1 SGDLS and CDR2 YYNGEE come from the germline V gene. This CDR3 contains 14 residues. J lost 9 bases, V lost 3 bases, and 6 bases had no gene match. The CDR3 region is CASSAKGAGSPLHF. The DNA for the CDR3 is TGTGCCAGCAGCGCCAAGGGGGCTGGTTCACCCCTCCACTTT.

The CDR3 loop is CASSQALAGSTDTQYF. CDR3 nucleotides: TGTGCCAGCAGTCAGGCCCTAGCGGGCAGCACAGATACGCAGTATTTT. This chain joins TRBV11-3 and TRBJ2-3, with 8 positions matching TRBD2. CDR3 size: 16 residues. V gave up 6 bases and J gave up 0 bases; unmatched junction bases: 8. Per the germline V gene, CDR1 is SGHNT and CDR2 is YENEEA.

There are a few counts of this clone. The genes are TRBV7-2 and TRBJ1-2; 9 positions match TRBD1. V shed 5 bases, J shed 7 bases, and the junction held 11 bases outside the gene matches. CDR1 SGHTA and CDR2 FQGNSA come from the germline V gene. CDR3 length: 15 amino acids. CDR3 in amino acids: CASSTAGQGMSGYTF. In DNA form, the CDR3 reads TGTGCCAGCAGCACGGCCGGACAGGGGATGAGTGGCTACACCTTC. The variable domain in full, with the rest retrieved from reference TRBV7-2 and TRBJ1-2, is GAGVSQSPSNKVTEKGKDVELRCDPISGHTALYWYRQSLGQGLEFLIYFQGNSAPDKSGLPSDRFSAERTGGSVSTLTIQRTQQEDSAVYLCASSTAGQGMSGYTFGSGTRLTVV.

The chain uses TRBV6-5 and TRBJ2-7; possibly TRBD2 for D (7 bases). Trimming removed 2 bases from V and 3 bases from J, with 14 bases in between. The germline V gene has CDR1 MNHEY and CDR2 SVGAGI. The CDR3 consists of 15 residues. Here the CDR3 DNA reads TGTGCCAGCAGTTACGCGGGGGACACACTCTACGAGCAGTACTTC. Its protein is CASSYAGDTLYEQYF.

This chain joins TRBV15 and TRBJ1-5, with 7 bases identical to TRBD1. This CDR3 is built from 14 residues. Germline CDR1 LNHNV, CDR2 YYDKDF (reference sequence). The junction had 2 bases not matched to a gene; V was cut back by 0 bases and J by 6 bases. The CDR3, as DNA: TGTGCCACCAGCAGAGAAGCAGGGGGTCAGCCCCAGCATTTT. Translating it yields CATSREAGGQPQHF. Full variable domain (remainder filled in from reference TRBV15 and TRBJ1-5): DAMVIQNPRYQVTQFGKPVTLSCSQTLNHNVMYWYQQKSSQAPKLLFHYYDKDFNNEADTPDNFQSRRPNTSFCFLDIRSPGLGDTAMYLCATSREAGGQPQHFGDGTRLSIL.

The chain's CDR3 is CASSQDPGTSHQENGYTF. The CDR3 nucleotides read TGCGCCAGCAGCCAAGATCCTGGGACCTCTCACCAAGAAAATGGCTACACCTTC. V and J are TRBV4-1 and TRBJ1-2; a weak D match, TRBD1 (5 bases). V lost 0 bases and J 6 bases, leaving 23 bases between the germline ends. Per germline, CDR1 MGHRA and CDR2 YSYEKL. The CDR3 contains 18 residues.

This sequence joins TRBV11-2 and TRBJ2-5; D is ambiguous. The V gene's germline CDR1 is SGHAT and CDR2 FQNNGV. Trimming took 5 bases from V and 5 from J, leaving 15 bases between them. CDR3 length equals 14 residues. CDR3: CASSRLLGQETQYF. CDR3 nucleotide sequence: TGTGCCAGCAGCCGTCTACTGGGTCAGGAGACCCAGTACTTC.

This sequence joins TRBV9 and TRBJ1-6, with D possibly being TRBD1 (5 bases). The CDR3 length is 14 residues. V shed 3 bases and J shed 2 bases, with 6 bases lying between them. Germline lookup yields CDR1 SGDLS and CDR2 YYNGEE. CDR3 region: CASSAGPYNSPLHF. CDR3 nucleotides: TGTGCCAGCAGCGCGGGACCCTATAATTCACCCCTCCACTTT.

The genes are TRBV4-2 and TRBJ2-2; no reliable D call. The CDR3 loop spans 14 amino acids. Germline CDR1 reads LGHNA; CDR2 reads YNFKEQ. The ends were cut back, 1 base at V and 7 bases at J, with 10 bases in the middle. For the CDR3, the DNA is TGTGCCAGCAGCCAAGTACTATCTAACGGGGAGCTGTTTTTT. This gives the protein CASSQVLSNGELFF.

The V gene is TRBV5-1, the J gene TRBJ2-3; D ambiguous. The CDR3 extends over 13 amino acids. Trimming removed 4 bases from V and 5 bases from J, with 11 bases in between. Germline CDR1 SGHRS, CDR2 YFSETQ. DNA of the CDR3: TGCGCCAGCAGCCTACCCTCAAGAGATACGCAGTATTTT. It encodes CASSLPSRDTQYF. Full variable domain (rest looked up from reference TRBV5-1 and TRBJ2-3): KAGVTQTPRYLIKTRGQQVTLSCSPISGHRSVSWYQQTPGQGLQFLFEYFSETQRNKGNFPGRFSGRQFSNSRSEMNVSTLELGDSALYLCASSLPSRDTQYFGPGTRLTVL.

This clone was counted a few times. This sequence joins TRBV5-6 and TRBJ1-1, with 11 bases lining up with TRBD1. The J segment lost 4 bases and the V segment lost 4 bases, leaving 9 bases of the junction unmatched. CDR3 length: 16 amino acids. CDR1 and CDR2 from the germline V gene are SGHDT and YYEEEE. The CDR3 spells CASSPGTGGVGTEAFF. The CDR3 DNA reads TGTGCCAGCAGCCCCGGGACAGGGGGAGTGGGCACTGAAGCTTTCTTT.